Sequencing of this T cell receptor beta chain was carried out in a study of identical twins. General study points: Part of the zero-insertion signal could reflect confounding by invariant MAIT and iNKT cells. The models gave estimates that fell short of the out-of-frame TCR alpha sharing seen in monozygotic twins.

Via MiXCR, TCRdb re-called the 5' RACE reads, giving one row per CDR3 protein. Here the sample spans 230,000 or so distinct CDR3 sequences, around 8.8% being singletons. A note on this clonotype: Its antigen is not known.

The CDR3 sequence is 15 residues long. Trimming took 0 bases from V and 5 from J, leaving 16 bases between them. Germline V lookup: CDR1 SQVTM, CDR2 ANQGSEA. This sample was shared with a second study, whose subject was yellow fever vaccine responses in identical twins.

The material sequenced was CD8+ T cells sorted from blood. This receptor was obtained from a woman aged 18-29 years in good health. The V and J genes are TRBV29-1 and TRBJ2-5; D may be TRBD2 (5 bases). CDR3 loop: CSVEDRAIRGETQYF. DNA for the CDR3: TGCAGCGTTGAAGATCGCGCCATTCGCGGGGAGACCCAGTACTTC.